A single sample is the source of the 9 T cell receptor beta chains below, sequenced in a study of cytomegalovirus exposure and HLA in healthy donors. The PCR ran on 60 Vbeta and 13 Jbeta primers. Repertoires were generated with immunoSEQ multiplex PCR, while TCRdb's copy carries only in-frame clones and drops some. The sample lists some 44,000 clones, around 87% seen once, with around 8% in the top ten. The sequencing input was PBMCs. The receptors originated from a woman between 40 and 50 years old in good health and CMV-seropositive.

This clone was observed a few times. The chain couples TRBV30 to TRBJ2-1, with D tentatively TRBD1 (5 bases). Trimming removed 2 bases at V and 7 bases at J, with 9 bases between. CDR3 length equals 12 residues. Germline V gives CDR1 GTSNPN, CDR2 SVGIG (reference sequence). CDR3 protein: CAWSPGLNEQFF. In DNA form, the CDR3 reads TGTGCCTGGAGTCCAGGGTTGAATGAGCAGTTCTTC. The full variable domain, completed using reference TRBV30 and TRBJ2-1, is SQTIHQWPATLVQPVGSPLSLECTVEGTSNPNLYWYRQAAGRGLQLLFYSVGIGQISSEVPQNLSASRPQDRQFILSSKKLLLSDSGFYLCAWSPGLNEQFFGPGTRLTVL.

CDR3: CSVGGGRPGNEQFF. The CDR3 DNA reads as TGCAGCGTTGGAGGAGGCAGACCGGGGAATGAGCAGTTCTTC. The chain recombines TRBV29-1 with TRBJ2-1; D is perhaps TRBD2 (5 bases). The V gene's germline CDR1 is SQVTM and CDR2 ANQGSEA. This CDR3 spans 14 amino acids. With 4 bases removed from V and 7 bases from J, the gap between germline ends came to 17 bases.

The CDR3 loop reads CASRLPGAMNTEAFF. In nucleotides, the CDR3 is TGTGCCAGCAGGCTCCCGGGAGCAATGAACACTGAAGCTTTCTTT. The chain carries TRBV28 and TRBJ1-1; D is ambiguous. V lost 6 bases and J 0 bases, leaving 14 bases between the germline ends. The CDR3 extends over 15 amino acids. Germline V gives CDR1 MDHEN, CDR2 SYDVKM.

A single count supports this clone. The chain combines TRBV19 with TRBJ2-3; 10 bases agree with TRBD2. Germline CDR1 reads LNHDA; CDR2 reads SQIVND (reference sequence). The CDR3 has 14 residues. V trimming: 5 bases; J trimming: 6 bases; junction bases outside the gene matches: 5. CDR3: CASSLAGGADTQYF. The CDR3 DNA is TGTGCCAGTAGTTTAGCGGGAGGAGCTGATACGCAGTATTTT. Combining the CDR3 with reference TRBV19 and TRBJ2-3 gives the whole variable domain DGGITQSPKYLFRKEGQNVTLSCEQNLNHDAMYWYRQDPGQGLRLIYYSQIVNDFQKGDIAEGYSVSREKKESFPLTVTSAQKNPTAFYLCASSLAGGADTQYFGPGTRLTVL.

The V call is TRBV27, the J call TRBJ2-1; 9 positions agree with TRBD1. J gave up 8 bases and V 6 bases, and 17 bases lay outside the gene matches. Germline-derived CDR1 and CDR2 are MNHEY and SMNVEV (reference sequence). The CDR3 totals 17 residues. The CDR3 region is CASSPPGIGTGRDEQFF. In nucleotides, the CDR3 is TGTGCCAGCAGCCCGCCGGGGATCGGGACAGGGAGGGATGAGCAGTTCTTC.

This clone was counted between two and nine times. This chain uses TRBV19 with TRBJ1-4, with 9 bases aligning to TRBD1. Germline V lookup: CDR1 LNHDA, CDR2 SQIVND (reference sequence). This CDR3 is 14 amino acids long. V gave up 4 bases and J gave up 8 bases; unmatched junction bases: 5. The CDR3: CASSSRQGEEKLFF. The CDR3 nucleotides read TGTGCCAGTAGTAGCCGACAGGGGGAAGAAAAACTGTTTTTT.

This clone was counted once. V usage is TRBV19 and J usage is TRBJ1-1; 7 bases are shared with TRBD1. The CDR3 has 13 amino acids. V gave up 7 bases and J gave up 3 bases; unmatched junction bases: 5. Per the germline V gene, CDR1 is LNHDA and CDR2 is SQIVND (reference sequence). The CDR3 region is CASNAGGHTEAFF. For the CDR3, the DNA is TGTGCCAGTAACGCAGGGGGTCACACTGAAGCTTTCTTT. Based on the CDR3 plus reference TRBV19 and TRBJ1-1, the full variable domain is DGGITQSPKYLFRKEGQNVTLSCEQNLNHDAMYWYRQDPGQGLRLIYYSQIVNDFQKGDIAEGYSVSREKKESFPLTVTSAQKNPTAFYLCASNAGGHTEAFFGQGTRLTVV.

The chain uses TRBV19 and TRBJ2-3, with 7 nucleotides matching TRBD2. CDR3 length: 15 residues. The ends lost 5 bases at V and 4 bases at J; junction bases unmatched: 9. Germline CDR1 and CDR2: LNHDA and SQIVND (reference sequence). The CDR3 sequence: CASSGWREIADTQYF. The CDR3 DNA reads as TGTGCCAGTAGTGGGTGGCGGGAGATCGCAGATACGCAGTATTTT.

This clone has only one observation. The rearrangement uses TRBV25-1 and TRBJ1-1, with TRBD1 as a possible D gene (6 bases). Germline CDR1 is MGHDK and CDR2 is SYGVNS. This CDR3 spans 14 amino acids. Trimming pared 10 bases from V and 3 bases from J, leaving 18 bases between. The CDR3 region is CATHSLSGDTEAFF. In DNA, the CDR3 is TGTGCCACACATTCACTATCAGGGGACACTGAAGCTTTCTTT.